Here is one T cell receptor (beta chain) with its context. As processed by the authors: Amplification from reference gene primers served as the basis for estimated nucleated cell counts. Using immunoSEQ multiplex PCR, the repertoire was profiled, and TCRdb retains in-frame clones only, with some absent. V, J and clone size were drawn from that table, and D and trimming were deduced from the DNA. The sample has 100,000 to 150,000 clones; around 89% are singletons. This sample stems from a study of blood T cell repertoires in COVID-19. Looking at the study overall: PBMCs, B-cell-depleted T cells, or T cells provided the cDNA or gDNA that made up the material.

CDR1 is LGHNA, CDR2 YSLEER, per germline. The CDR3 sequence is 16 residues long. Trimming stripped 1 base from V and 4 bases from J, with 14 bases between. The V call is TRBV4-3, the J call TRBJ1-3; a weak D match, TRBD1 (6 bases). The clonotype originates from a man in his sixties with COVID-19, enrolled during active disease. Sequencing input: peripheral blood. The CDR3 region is CASSQVGGGSGNTIYF. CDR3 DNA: TGCGCCAGCAGCCAAGTGGGAGGGGGATCCGGAAACACCATATATTTT.